Listed here is a single TCR beta chain. Its specificity is not known. Treatment indicated: about 20 received Ad26.COV2.S at low or high dose, single or two shots; a few received placebo; per-sample allocation not given. The samples date from day 63 after the first vaccine or placebo injection. Expressing Wuhan-strain SARS-CoV-2 spike, an Ad26 vector served as the vaccine. The source of the sample is a study of Ad26.COV2.S vaccination and SARS-CoV-2 variants. Study as a whole: A COV1001 Ad26.COV2.S trial-arm participant provided the sample. Ad26.COV2.S was injected intramuscularly once or twice, 56 days apart.

Notes on the study in general: Those who received the vaccine showed greater spike-specific TCR breadth than those given placebo.

Method: immunoSEQ multiplex PCR; TCRdb's copy keeps in-frame clones and lacks some. This sample has around 450,000 clones, with 80% to 90% found just once. The CDR3 totals 14 residues. Germline CDR1 is GTSNPN and CDR2 is SVGIG (reference sequence). V lost 1 base, J lost 1 base, and 3 bases stayed unmatched. The sequence was obtained from a person between 18 and 65 years old who received the Ad26.COV2.S COVID-19 vaccine or a placebo. Sequencing used peripheral blood, obtained in a trial of Ad26.COV2.S vaccine versus placebo. The V call is TRBV30, the J call TRBJ1-2, with 7 positions matching TRBD1. CDR3 sequence: CAWSGQGYNYGYTF. CDR3 DNA sequence: TGTGCCTGGAGTGGACAGGGTTATAACTATGGCTACACCTTC.